This record covers a single T cell receptor (beta chain). Antigen: not known. This entry comes from a study of OX40 agonist ivuxolimab in advanced cancers. Study details: Treatment received earlier with anti-PD-1, anti-PD-L1 or anti-CTLA-4 agents was allowed, and approximately 40% had some. Whole-study findings and limits: Specificity for antigen went undetermined in the expanded peripheral T cells.

This CDR3 contains 16 residues. Germline trimming cut 3 bases from V and 2 bases from J; bases unmatched to any gene: 7. The germline gives CDR1 MNHEY, CDR2 SMNVEV (reference sequence). Assay used: immunoSEQ multiplex PCR; TCRdb lists only in-frame clones, some missing. Of roughly 70,000 clones in the sample, around 86% were seen once. This receptor was obtained from an adult with an advanced solid tumor such as melanoma, head and neck, liver or kidney cancer. V and J are TRBV27 and TRBJ2-5; 9 nucleotides match TRBD2. The sample was CD4+ or CD8+ T cells sorted from blood, taken in a trial of the OX40 agonist ivuxolimab. CDR3 bases: TGTGCCAGCAGTTTTAGCGGGAGTGGGATACAAGAGACCCAGTACTTC. Translated, it gives CASSFSGSGIQETQYF.